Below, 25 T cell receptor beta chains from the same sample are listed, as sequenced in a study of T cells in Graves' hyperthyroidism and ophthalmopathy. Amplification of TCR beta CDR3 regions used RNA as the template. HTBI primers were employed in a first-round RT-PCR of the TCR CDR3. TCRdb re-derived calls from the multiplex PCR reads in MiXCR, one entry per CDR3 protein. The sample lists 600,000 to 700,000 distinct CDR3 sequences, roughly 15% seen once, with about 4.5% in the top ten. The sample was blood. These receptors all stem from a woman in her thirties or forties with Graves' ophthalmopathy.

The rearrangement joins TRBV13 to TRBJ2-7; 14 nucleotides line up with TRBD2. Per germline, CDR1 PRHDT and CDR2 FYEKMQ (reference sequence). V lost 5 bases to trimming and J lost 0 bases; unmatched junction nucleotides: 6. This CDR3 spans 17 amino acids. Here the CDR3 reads CASSPRLAGGHSYEQYF. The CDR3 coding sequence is TGTGCCAGCAGCCCCAGACTAGCGGGAGGGCACTCCTACGAGCAGTACTTC.

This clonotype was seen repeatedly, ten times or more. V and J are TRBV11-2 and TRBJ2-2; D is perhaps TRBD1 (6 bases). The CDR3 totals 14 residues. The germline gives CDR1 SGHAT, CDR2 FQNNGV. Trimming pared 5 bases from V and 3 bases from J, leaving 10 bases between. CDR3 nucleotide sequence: TGTGCCAGCAGCCCGGGACACCACACCGGGGAGCTGTTTTTT. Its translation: CASSPGHHTGELFF.

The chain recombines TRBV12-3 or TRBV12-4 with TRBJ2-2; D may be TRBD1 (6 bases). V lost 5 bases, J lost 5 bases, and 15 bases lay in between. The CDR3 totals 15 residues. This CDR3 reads CASSPTGWKTGELFF. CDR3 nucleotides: TGTGCCAGCAGTCCAACAGGGTGGAAAACCGGGGAGCTGTTTTTT.

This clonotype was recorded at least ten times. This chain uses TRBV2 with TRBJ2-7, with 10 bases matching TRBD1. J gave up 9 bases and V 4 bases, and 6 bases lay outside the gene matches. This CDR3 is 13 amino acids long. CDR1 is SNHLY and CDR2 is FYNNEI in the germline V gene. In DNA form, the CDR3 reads TGTGCCAGCAGTGCCTTGGACAGGGGGGCGCAGTACTTC. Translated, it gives CASSALDRGAQYF. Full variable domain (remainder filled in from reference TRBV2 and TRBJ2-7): EPEVTQTPSHQVTQMGQEVILRCVPISNHLYFYWYRQILGQKVEFLVSFYNNEISEKSEIFDDQFSVERPDGSNFTLKIRSTKLEDSAMYFCASSALDRGAQYFGPGTRLTVT.

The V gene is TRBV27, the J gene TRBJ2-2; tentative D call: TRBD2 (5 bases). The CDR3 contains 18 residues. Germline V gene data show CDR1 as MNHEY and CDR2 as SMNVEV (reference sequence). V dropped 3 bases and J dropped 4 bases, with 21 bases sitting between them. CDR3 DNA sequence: TGTGCCAGCAGTTTGGCGGGTTTTGGGAGCGGAGTCACCGGGGAGCTGTTTTTT. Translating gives CASSLAGFGSGVTGELFF.

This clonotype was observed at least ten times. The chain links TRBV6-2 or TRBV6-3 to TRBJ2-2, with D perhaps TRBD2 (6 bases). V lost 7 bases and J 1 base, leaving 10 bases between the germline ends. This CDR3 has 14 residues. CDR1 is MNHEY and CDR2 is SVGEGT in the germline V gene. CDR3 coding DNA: TGTGCCAGCATAGGGACTGTGAACACCGGGGAGCTGTTTTTT. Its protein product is CASIGTVNTGELFF.

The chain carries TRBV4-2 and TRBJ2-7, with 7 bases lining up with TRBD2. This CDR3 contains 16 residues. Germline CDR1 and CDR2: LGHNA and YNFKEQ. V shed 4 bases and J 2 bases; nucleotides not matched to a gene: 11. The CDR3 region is CASSPASGISAYEQYF. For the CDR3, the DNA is TGTGCCAGCAGCCCGGCGAGCGGGATCTCAGCCTACGAGCAGTACTTC.

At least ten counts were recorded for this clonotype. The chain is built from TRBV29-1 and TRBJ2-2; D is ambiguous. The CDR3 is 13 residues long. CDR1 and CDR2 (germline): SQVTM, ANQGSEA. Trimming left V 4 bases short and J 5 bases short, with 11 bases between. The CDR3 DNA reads TGCAGCGTTGTATACTCCCTGACCGGGGAGCTGTTTTTT. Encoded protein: CSVVYSLTGELFF.

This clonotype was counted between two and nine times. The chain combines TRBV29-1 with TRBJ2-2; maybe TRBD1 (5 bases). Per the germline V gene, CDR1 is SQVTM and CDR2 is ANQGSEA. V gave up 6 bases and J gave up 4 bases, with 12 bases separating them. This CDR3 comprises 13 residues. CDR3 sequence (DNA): TGCAGCGTGGCCTTCGACAGCACCGGGGAGCTGTTTTTT. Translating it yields CSVAFDSTGELFF.

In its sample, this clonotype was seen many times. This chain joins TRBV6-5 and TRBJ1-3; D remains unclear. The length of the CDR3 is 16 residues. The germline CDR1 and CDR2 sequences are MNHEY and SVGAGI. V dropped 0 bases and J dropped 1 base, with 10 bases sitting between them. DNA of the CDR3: TGTGCCAGCAGTTACTCGCTCGGGTCTTCTGGAAACACCATATATTTT. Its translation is CASSYSLGSSGNTIYF.

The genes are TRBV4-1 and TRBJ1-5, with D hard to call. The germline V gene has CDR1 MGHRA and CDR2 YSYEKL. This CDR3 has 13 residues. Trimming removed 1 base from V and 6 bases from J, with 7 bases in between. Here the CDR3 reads CASSQGEAQPQHF. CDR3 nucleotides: TGCGCCAGCAGCCAAGGTGAGGCTCAGCCCCAGCATTTT.

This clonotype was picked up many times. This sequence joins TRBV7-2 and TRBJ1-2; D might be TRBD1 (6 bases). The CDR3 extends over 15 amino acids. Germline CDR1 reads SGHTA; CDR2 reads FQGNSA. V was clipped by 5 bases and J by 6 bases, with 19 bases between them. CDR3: CASSPKWGDTNGYTF. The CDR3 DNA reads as TGTGCCAGCAGCCCAAAATGGGGGGACACCAATGGCTACACCTTC.

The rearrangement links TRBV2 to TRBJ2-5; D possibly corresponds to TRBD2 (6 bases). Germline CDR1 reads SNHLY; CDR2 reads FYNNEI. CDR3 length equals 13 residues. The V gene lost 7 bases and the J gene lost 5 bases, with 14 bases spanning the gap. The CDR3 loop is CASTRDSPETQYF. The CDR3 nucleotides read TGTGCCAGCACGCGGGACTCTCCGGAGACCCAGTACTTC.

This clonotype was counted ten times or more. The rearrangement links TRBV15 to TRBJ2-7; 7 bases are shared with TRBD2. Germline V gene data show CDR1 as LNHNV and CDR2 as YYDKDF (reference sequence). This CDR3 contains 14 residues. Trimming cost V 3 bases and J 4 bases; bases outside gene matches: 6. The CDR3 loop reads CATSSSGSLYEQYF. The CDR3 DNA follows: TGTGCCACCAGCAGTAGCGGGTCACTATACGAGCAGTACTTC. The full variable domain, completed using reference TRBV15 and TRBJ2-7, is DAMVIQNPRYQVTQFGKPVTLSCSQTLNHNVMYWYQQKSSQAPKLLFHYYDKDFNNEADTPDNFQSRRPNTSFCFLDIRSPGLGDTAMYLCATSSSGSLYEQYFGPGTRLTVT.

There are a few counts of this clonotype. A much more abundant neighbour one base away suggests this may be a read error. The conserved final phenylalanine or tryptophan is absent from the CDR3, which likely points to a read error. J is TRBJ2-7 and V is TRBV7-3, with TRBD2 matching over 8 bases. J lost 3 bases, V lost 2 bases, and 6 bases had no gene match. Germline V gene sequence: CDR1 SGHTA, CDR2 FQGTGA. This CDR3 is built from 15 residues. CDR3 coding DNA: TGTGCCAGCAGCTTAGCAAGCGGGAGCAACTACGAGCAGTACCTC. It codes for CASSLASGSNYEQYL.

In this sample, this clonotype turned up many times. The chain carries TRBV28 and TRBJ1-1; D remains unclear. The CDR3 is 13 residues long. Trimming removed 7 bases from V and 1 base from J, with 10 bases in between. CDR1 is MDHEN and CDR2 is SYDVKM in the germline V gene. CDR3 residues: CASNIVGNTEAFF. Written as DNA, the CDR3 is TGTGCCAGCAATATAGTTGGGAACACTGAAGCTTTCTTT.

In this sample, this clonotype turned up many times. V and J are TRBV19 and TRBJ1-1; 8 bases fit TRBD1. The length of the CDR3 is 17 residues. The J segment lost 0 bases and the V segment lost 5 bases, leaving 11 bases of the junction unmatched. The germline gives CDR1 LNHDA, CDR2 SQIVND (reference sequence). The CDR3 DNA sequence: TGTGCCAGTAGTCTACGAACAGGGGGGAGAATGAACACTGAAGCTTTCTTT. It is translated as CASSLRTGGRMNTEAFF.

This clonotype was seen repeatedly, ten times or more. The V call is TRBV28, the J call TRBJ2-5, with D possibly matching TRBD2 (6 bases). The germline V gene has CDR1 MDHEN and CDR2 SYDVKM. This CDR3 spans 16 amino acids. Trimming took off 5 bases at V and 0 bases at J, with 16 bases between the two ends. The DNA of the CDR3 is TGTGCCAGCAGTCCAATACTAGCACTGTACCAAGAGACCCAGTACTTC. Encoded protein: CASSPILALYQETQYF.

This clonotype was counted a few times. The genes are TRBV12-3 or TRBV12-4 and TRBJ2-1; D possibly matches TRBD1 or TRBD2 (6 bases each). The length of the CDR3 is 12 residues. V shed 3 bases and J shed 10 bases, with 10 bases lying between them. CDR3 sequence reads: CASSFDGGEQFF. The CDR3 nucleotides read TGTGCCAGCAGTTTTGACGGGGGCGAGCAGTTCTTC.

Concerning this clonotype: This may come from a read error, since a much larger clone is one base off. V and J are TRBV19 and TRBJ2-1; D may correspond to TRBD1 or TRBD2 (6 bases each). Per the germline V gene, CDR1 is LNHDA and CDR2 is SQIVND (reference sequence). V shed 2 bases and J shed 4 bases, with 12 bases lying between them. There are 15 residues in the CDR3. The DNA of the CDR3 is TGTGCCAGTAGTATAATCGGCGGGACATACAATGAGCAGTTCTTC. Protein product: CASSIIGGTYNEQFF. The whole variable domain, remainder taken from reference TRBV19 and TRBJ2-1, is DGGITQSPKYLFRKEGQNVTLSCEQNLNHDAMYWYRQDPGQGLRLIYYSQIVNDFQKGDIAEGYSVSREKKESFPLTVTSAQKNPTAFYLCASSIIGGTYNEQFFGPGTRLTVL.

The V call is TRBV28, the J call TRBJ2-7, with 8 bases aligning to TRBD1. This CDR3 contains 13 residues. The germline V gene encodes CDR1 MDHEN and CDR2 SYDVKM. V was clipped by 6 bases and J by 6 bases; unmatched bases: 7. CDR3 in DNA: TGTGCCAGCAGCCCGGGACAGGCTGGCGAGCAGTACTTC. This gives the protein CASSPGQAGEQYF.

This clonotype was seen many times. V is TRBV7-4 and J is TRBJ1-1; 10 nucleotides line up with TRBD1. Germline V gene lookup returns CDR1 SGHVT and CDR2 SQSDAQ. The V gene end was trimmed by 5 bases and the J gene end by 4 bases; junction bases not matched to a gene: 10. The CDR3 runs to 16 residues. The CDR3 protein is CASSPPGTGVCTEAFF. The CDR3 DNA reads TGTGCCAGCAGCCCCCCCGGGACAGGGGTTTGCACTGAAGCTTTCTTT.

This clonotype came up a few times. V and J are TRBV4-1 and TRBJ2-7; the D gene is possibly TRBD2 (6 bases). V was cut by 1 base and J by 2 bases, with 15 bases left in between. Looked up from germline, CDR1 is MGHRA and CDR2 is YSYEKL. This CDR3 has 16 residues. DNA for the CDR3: TGCGCCAGCAGCCAAGGGTCCCAGCGGGTCCCCTACGAGCAGTACTTC. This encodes CASSQGSQRVPYEQYF.

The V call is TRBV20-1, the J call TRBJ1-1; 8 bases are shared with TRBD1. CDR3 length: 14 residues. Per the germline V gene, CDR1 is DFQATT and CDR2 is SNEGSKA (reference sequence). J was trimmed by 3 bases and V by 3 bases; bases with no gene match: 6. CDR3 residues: CSARGDRGHTEAFF. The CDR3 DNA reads TGCAGTGCTAGGGGAGACAGGGGACACACTGAAGCTTTCTTT.

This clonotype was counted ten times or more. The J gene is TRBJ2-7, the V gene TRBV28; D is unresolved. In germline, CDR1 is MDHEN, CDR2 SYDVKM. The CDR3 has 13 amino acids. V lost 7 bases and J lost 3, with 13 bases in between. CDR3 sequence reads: CASTQTPGYEQYF. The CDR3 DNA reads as TGTGCCAGCACCCAAACTCCGGGCTACGAGCAGTACTTC.